Below are 7 T cell receptor beta chains sequenced from a single sample in a study of identical twins. A single record per CDR3 protein comes from TCRdb applying MiXCR to the 5' RACE reads. The profile covers about 690,000 distinct CDR3 sequences, with 6% to 6.5% appearing a single time and about 1.8% taken by the ten largest. Input material: naive T cells sorted from blood. All receptors derive from a man aged 18 to 29 in good health.

Note on this clonotype: This could be a read error, since a much larger clone is one nucleotide away. This sequence joins TRBV7-9 and TRBJ2-1; D ambiguous. The CDR3 has 13 amino acids. Germline V gene data show CDR1 as SEHNR and CDR2 as FQNEAQ (reference sequence). CDR3 bases: TGTGCCAGCAGCCCCCTTTGGGTTTCTGAGCTGTTCTTC. Translating it yields CASSPLWVSELFF.

The sample holds a few counts of this clonotype. The genes are TRBV6-5 and TRBJ1-1; D is possibly TRBD1 (5 bases). The CDR3 sequence is 15 residues long. The germline V and J ends were trimmed by 0 bases and 2 bases, with 10 bases remaining between them. Germline V gene sequence: CDR1 MNHEY, CDR2 SVGAGI. Here the CDR3 DNA reads TGTGCCAGCAGTTACTCGCAGGGTCAAAACACTGAAGCTTTCTTT. Its translation: CASSYSQGQNTEAFF.

This clonotype was counted many times. The chain couples TRBV5-6 to TRBJ2-5; TRBD1 agrees at 7 bases. The ends lost 0 bases at V and 3 bases at J; junction bases unmatched: 2. Germline V lookup: CDR1 SGHDT, CDR2 YYEEEE. CDR3 size: 14 residues. Here the CDR3 DNA reads TGTGCCAGCAGCTTGGGGGGACAGAAAGAGACCCAGTACTTC. This translates into CASSLGGQKETQYF.

The chain links TRBV4-3 to TRBJ2-1; 10 bases are a match to TRBD2. The CDR3 extends over 19 amino acids. In germline, CDR1 is LGHNA, CDR2 YSLEER. The junction had 15 bases not matched to a gene; V was cut back by 0 bases and J by 7 bases. In DNA form, the CDR3 reads TGCGCCAGCAGCCAAGATACGGCTAGCGGGAGCTCCAGTTCGAATGAGCAGTTCTTC. Its protein is CASSQDTASGSSSSNEQFF.

The chain combines TRBV3-1 with TRBJ2-3; TRBD2 might be the D (5 bases). In germline, CDR1 is LGHDT, CDR2 YNNKEL (reference sequence). The CDR3 has 15 amino acids. Between the trimmed V and J ends, which lost 4 bases and 1 base, there was a span of 12 bases. CDR3 in amino acids: CASSPRVPGTDTQYF. CDR3 DNA sequence: TGTGCCAGCAGCCCGAGGGTCCCCGGCACAGATACGCAGTATTTT.

The chain recombines TRBV29-1 with TRBJ1-4; TRBD1 aligns across 7 bases. Losses at the gene ends were 7 bases for V and 4 bases for J; bases not matched to a gene: 3. Germline loops: CDR1 SQVTM, CDR2 ANQGSEA. The CDR3 runs to 12 residues. CDR3 sequence reads: CSAGQINEKLFF. The CDR3 bases are TGCAGCGCGGGACAGATTAATGAAAAACTGTTTTTT.

This clonotype appeared many times. The genes are TRBV12-3 or TRBV12-4 and TRBJ1-5; no definite D call. V was cut by 6 bases and J by 4 bases, with 16 bases left in between. The CDR3 consists of 15 residues. As DNA, the CDR3 is TGTGCCAGCAGCCCCGAGGGTCCGTCTAATCAGCCCCAGCATTTT. It is translated as CASSPEGPSNQPQHF.